The 11 T cell receptor beta chains presented below share a single source sample, sequenced in a study of blood T cell repertoires in COVID-19. Data came from immunoSEQ multiplex PCR; TCRdb stores just in-frame clones and leaves some out. The sample records fewer than 350,000 clones, 89% being singletons. Sample: PBMCs or T cells enriched from blood (not recorded which). These receptors were taken from a woman in her 40s who had recovered from COVID-19.

The rearrangement joins TRBV3-1 (or the pseudogene TRBV3-2) to TRBJ1-5; 8 positions match TRBD1. The ends lost 4 bases at V and 6 bases at J; junction bases unmatched: 5. CDR3 size: 14 residues. Looked up from germline, CDR1 is LGHDT and CDR2 is YNNKEL (reference sequence). CDR3 coding DNA: TGTGCCAGCAGCCGTACAGGGGGAGGTCAGCCCCAGCATTTT. Its protein is CASSRTGGGQPQHF.

The rearrangement uses TRBV18 and TRBJ1-1; 7 positions match TRBD1. Trimming cost V 5 bases and J 6 bases; bases outside gene matches: 6. There are 13 residues in the CDR3. Per germline, CDR1 KGHSH and CDR2 LQKENI. For the CDR3, the DNA is TGTGCCAGCTCATTAGGGGGCGCGGCTGAAGCTTTCTTT. As protein: CASSLGGAAEAFF.

The J gene is TRBJ1-3, the V gene TRBV5-1; 8 positions match TRBD1. From germline, CDR1 is SGHRS and CDR2 YFSETQ. With 4 bases clipped from V and 4 bases from J, the junction kept 7 bases outside the gene matches. The CDR3 spans 15 residues. The CDR3 DNA is TGCGCCAGCAGCGGACAGGGCTCCTTCGGAAACACCATATATTTT. It specifies CASSGQGSFGNTIYF.

The chain recombines TRBV19 with TRBJ1-2; 7 nucleotides line up with TRBD1. V shed 3 bases and J 3 bases; nucleotides not matched to a gene: 7. This CDR3 is built from 15 residues. Germline CDR1 LNHDA, CDR2 SQIVND (reference sequence). The CDR3 loop is CASSMGWDRDYGYTF. The CDR3 nucleotides read TGTGCCAGTAGTATGGGTTGGGACAGAGACTATGGCTACACCTTC. The whole variable domain, filled in from reference TRBV19 and TRBJ1-2, reads DGGITQSPKYLFRKEGQNVTLSCEQNLNHDAMYWYRQDPGQGLRLIYYSQIVNDFQKGDIAEGYSVSREKKESFPLTVTSAQKNPTAFYLCASSMGWDRDYGYTFGSGTRLTVV.

This sequence joins TRBV30 and TRBJ2-3; TRBD2 aligns across 12 bases. The CDR3 has 16 amino acids. V shed 3 bases and J 3 bases; nucleotides not matched to a gene: 7. Germline V CDR1 and CDR2: GTSNPN, SVGIG (reference sequence). DNA of the CDR3: TGTGCCTGGAGCCCGGAGGGGACTAGCGGGACAGATACGCAGTATTTT. The encoded protein is CAWSPEGTSGTDTQYF.

Worth noting for this clone: This CDR3 is also generated by other DNA sequences in the sample. The chain employs TRBV4-1 and TRBJ2-7; 9 nucleotides line up with TRBD2. Germline trimming cut 0 bases from V and 5 bases from J; bases unmatched to any gene: 5. CDR3 size: 15 residues. Germline CDR1 and CDR2: MGHRA and YSYEKL. Written as DNA, the CDR3 is TGCGCCAGCAGCCAAGAGGGGCGGGGGGGGAACGAGCAGTACTTC. Protein sequence: CASSQEGRGGNEQYF.

The genes are TRBV3-1 (or the pseudogene TRBV3-2) and TRBJ2-1, with D perhaps TRBD2 (5 bases). From germline, CDR1 is LGHDT and CDR2 YNNKEL (reference sequence). The V and J ends lost 1 base and 9 bases respectively, with 16 bases between them. This CDR3 has 15 residues. The DNA of the CDR3 is TGTGCCAGCAGCCAAGGTTATGTTCCGGGGAGTGAGCAGTTCTTC. Amino acid sequence: CASSQGYVPGSEQFF.

The chain combines TRBV30 with TRBJ1-4; no clear D gene. Trimming removed 3 bases at V and 1 base at J, with 6 bases between. From germline, CDR1 is GTSNPN and CDR2 SVGIG (reference sequence). This CDR3 spans 13 amino acids. DNA for the CDR3: TGTGCCTGGAGGGGGAGAACTAATGAAAAACTGTTTTTT. Translating it yields CAWRGRTNEKLFF.

The chain recombines TRBV5-5 with TRBJ2-2; the match to TRBD1 covers 10 bases. V shed 6 bases and J 5 bases; nucleotides not matched to a gene: 4. This CDR3 contains 14 residues. Germline values: CDR1 SGHKS, CDR2 YYEKEE (reference sequence). The CDR3 loop reads CASNPGQGTGELFF. DNA of the CDR3: TGTGCCAGCAACCCGGGACAGGGGACCGGGGAGCTGTTTTTT.

V usage is TRBV11-2 and J usage is TRBJ2-3; D is unclear. The V and J ends lost 4 bases and 3 bases respectively, with 11 bases between them. CDR3 length: 14 amino acids. Germline V lookup: CDR1 SGHAT, CDR2 FQNNGV. In nucleotides, the CDR3 is TGTGCCAGCAGCTCGACGGGTCGAACAGATACGCAGTATTTT. Protein product: CASSSTGRTDTQYF. Full variable domain (rest looked up from reference TRBV11-2 and TRBJ2-3): EAGVAQSPRYKIIEKRQSVAFWCNPISGHATLYWYQQILGQGPKLLIQFQNNGVVDDSQLPKDRFSAERLKGVDSTLKIQPAKLEDSAVYLCASSSTGRTDTQYFGPGTRLTVL.

The chain employs TRBV30 and TRBJ1-2, with D perhaps matching TRBD1 (6 bases). Germline-derived CDR1 and CDR2 are GTSNPN and SVGIG (reference sequence). Trimming removed 3 bases from V and 3 bases from J, with 17 bases in between. The CDR3 covers 15 residues. CDR3 region: CAWRGSGGLHYGYTF. CDR3 nucleotides: TGTGCCTGGAGGGGAAGCGGGGGCCTTCACTATGGCTACACCTTC.